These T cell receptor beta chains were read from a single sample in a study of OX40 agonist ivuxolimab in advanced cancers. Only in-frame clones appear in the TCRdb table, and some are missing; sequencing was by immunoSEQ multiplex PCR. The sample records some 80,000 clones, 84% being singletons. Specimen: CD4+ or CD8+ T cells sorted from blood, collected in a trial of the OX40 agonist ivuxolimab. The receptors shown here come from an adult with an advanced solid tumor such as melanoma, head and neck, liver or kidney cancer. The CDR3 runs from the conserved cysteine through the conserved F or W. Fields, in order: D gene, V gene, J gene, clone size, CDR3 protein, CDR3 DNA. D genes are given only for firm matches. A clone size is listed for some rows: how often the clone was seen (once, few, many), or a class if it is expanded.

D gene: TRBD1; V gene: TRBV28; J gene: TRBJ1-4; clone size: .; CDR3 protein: CASILTGTGFSTNEKLFF; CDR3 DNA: TGTGCCAGCATTCTAACCGGGACAGGGTTTTCAACTAATGAAAAACTGTTTTTT
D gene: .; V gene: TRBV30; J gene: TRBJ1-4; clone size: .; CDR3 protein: CAWSSAAPFNEKLFF; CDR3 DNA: TGTGCCTGGAGTTCCGCGGCTCCCTTTAATGAAAAACTGTTTTTT
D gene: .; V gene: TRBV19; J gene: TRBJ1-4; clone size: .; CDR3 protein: CASSNRATNEKLFF; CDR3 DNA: TGTGCCAGTAGTAACAGGGCAACTAATGAAAAACTGTTTTTT
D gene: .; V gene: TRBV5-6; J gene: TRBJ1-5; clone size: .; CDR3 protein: CASSLRGSSNQPQHF; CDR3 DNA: TGTGCCAGCAGCTTGAGGGGAAGTAGCAATCAGCCCCAGCATTTT
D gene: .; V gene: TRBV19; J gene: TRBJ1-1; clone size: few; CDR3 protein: CASSMRASWAFF; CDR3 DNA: TGTGCCAGTAGTATGAGGGCTAGCTGGGCTTTCTTT
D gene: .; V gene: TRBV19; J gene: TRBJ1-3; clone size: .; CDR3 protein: CASRWGDSGNTIYF; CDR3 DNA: TGTGCCAGTAGGTGGGGAGACTCTGGAAACACCATATATTTT
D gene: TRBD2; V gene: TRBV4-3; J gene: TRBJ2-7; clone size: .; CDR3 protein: CASSQVRGGEGYEQYF; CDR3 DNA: TGCGCCAGCAGCCAAGTTAGGGGCGGGGAGGGATACGAGCAGTACTTC
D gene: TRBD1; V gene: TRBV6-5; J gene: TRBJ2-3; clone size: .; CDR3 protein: CASSYGTGGSTDTQYF; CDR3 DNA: TGTGCCAGCAGTTACGGGACAGGGGGAAGCACAGATACGCAGTATTTT
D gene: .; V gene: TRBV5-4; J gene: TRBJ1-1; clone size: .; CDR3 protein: CASSLWKNTEAFF; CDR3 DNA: TGTGCCAGCAGCTTGTGGAAGAACACTGAAGCTTTCTTT
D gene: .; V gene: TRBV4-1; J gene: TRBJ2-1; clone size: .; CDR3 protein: CASSRTGVASWFF; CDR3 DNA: TGCGCCAGCAGCCGTACCGGGGTGGCGAGTTGGTTCTTC
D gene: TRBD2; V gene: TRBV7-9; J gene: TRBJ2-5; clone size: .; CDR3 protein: CASSLGSSGAQYF; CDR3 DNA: TGTGCCAGCAGCTTAGGATCCAGCGGGGCCCAGTACTTC